This section outlines one TCR beta chain sequence together with its context. Here immunoSEQ multiplex PCR was the method, and the copy in TCRdb shows in-frame clones only, minus some. The repertoire holds about 200,000 clones, approximately 82% seen once, with 5.5% to 6.5% in the top ten. This entry is derived from a study of cytomegalovirus exposure and HLA in healthy donors. V was clipped by 4 bases and J by 6 bases, with 13 bases between them. CDR1 WSHSY and CDR2 SAAADI come from the germline V gene. CDR3 length: 13 amino acids. V usage is TRBV10-2 and J usage is TRBJ2-7; D ambiguous. The sequenced sample consisted of PBMCs. The source of this sequence is a woman aged 18-35 years in good health and CMV-seronegative. The CDR3 DNA reads as TGCGCCAGCAGTGCGGCAGCCCGGGCCGAGCAGTACTTC. Amino acids: CASSAAARAEQYF.